This T cell receptor beta chain was documented in a study of T cells in Graves' hyperthyroidism and ophthalmopathy (dated by TCRdb to between 2017 and 2020). Regarding the study in general: Peripheral blood samples were taken at the time of initial diagnosis, prior to any treatment. The study also compared thyroid tissue and blood T-cell repertoires from more than five Graves' hyperthyroidism patients. Whether ophthalmopathy could be predicted prospectively was tested in an independent validation cohort made up of roughly 20 hyperthyroidism patients plus 17 patients who later progressed to ophthalmopathy. For training and testing, the 100 or so patients in the discovery cohort were randomly divided in a 7:3 ratio. TCR Vbeta CDR3 sequencing of approximately 140 peripheral blood samples (over 40 ophthalmopathy, roughly 72 hyperthyroidism and approximately 17 progressor patients) is reported in the paper. Once sampling was done, hyperthyroidism patients were given methimazole at a starting dose of 30 mg daily, whereas ophthalmopathy patients were given high-dose intravenous methylprednisolone. To identify TCR V-J signatures that set the groups apart, the researchers used a discovery cohort of about a hundred patients, made up of 40 to 45 with Graves' ophthalmopathy and some 55 with stable Graves' hyperthyroidism. The paper as a whole reports these results and caveats: Most expanded thyroid clonotypes (frequency above 0.001) were also detected in blood, suggesting blood repertoires may reflect thyroid immune responses. In validation, progression to ophthalmopathy was predicted by the model with approximately 67% sensitivity and 72.22% specificity, a median of about 6.8 months before onset. Sample size was not statistically predetermined, and investigators were not blinded to group allocation. Ophthalmopathy was separated from stable hyperthyroidism by a 13 V-J signature model, with over 85% sensitivity and about 81% specificity obtained in cross-validation and 80%/75% obtained in testing.

A patient counted as having stable Graves' hyperthyroidism if no progression to ophthalmopathy occurred over 18 months of follow-up. Hyperthyroidism patients were aged 18 to 65 years and newly diagnosed, with disease duration of less than 2 months. The study excluded patients with uncontrolled infections, other autoimmune diseases, pregnancy or lactation. Diagnoses were established on the basis of clinical symptoms, serum thyroxine and TRAb, thyroid ultrasound, and orbital computed tomography. Ficoll-Paque density gradient centrifugation was used to isolate PBMCs from under 11 ml of fresh peripheral blood. Trizol reagent was used to extract total RNA, and RNA quality was then checked on an Agilent 2100 Bioanalyzer. Amplification of TCR beta CDR3 regions was carried out from RNA transcripts. The first round of RT-PCR for the TCR CDR3 was performed with the HTBI primer set and the Qiagen OneStep RT-PCR kit. Libraries were constructed in a second round of multiplex PCR, after which size selection and purification were performed. Paired-end sequencing of the libraries was performed with 100 bp reads on an Illumina HiSeq2000. The authors' pipeline ran thus. SOAPnuke was used to process the raw data, removing reads that contained adapters or uncalled bases, had a mean Phred below 15, or lacked an exact match to the constant primer or identifier. COPE v1.2.5 was used to merge high-quality paired reads, and clonotypes were defined as unique nucleotide sequences. MiTCR v1.1 was used to align clonotypes to the IMGT TRBV, TRBD and TRBJ reference segments. The analysis included only V-J combinations with a frequency above 0.0001, which together covered 98% to 99.2% of the repertoires. A TCS score was defined as the ratio between F50 (clonal expansion) and ExV (chaos), using BLOSUM62-based TCRdist between CDR3 peptides within each V-J. Welch's t-statistics and random forest reduced fewer than 550 V-J features to about 12, which were used in a naive Bayes classifier (R e1071). Thyroid-blood repertoire similarity was quantified with the Morisita-Horn index. The public reads were reanalyzed by TCRdb: fastp trimming at Q25, MiXCR alignment, in-frame beta chains only. Rows are unified per CDR3 protein, each entry keeping the most common DNA and genes. Here the V and J calls rest on TCRdb's processing, not on the authors' analysis. The sample table shows over 700,000 distinct CDR3 sequences, and roughly 40% are seen once. The ten largest clones add up to 7% to 10% of the sample.

As concerns this clonotype: There is no known antigen for this receptor. Base qualities are not at hand, and no much larger clone is one base apart.

From a lookup of the germline V gene, CDR1 and CDR2 are SGDLS and YYNGEE. The CDR3 sequence holds 14 residues, the cysteine and phenylalanine included. Only the CDR3 DNA is retained, 42 bases long and in frame from the first base. Trimming removed 5 bases from V and 8 bases from J, leaving 16 bases between the germline ends. The sequenced material came from blood. The receptor's source is a man aged 18 to 29 with Graves' hyperthyroidism. This sequence uses TRBV9 and TRBJ1-4, with TRBD1 tentatively as D gene (5 bases match). The sequenced DNA: TGTGCCAGCAGTTTACGGGGGATGCTCGAAAAACTGTTTTTT. It specifies CASSLRGMLEKLFF.